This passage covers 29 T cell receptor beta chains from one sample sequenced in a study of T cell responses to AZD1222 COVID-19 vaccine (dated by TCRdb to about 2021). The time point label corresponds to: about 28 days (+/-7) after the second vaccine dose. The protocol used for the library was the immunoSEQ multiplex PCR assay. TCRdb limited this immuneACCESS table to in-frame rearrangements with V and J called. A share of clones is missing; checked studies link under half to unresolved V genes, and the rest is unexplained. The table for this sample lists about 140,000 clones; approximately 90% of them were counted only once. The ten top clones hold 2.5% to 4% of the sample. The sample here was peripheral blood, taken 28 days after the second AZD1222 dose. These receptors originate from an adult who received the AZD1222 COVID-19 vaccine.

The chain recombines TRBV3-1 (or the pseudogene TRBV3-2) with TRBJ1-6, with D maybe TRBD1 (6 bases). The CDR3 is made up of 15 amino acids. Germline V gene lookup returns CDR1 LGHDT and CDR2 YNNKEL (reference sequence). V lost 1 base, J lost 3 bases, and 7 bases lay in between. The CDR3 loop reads CASSQATGYNSPLHF. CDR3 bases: TGTGCCAGCAGCCAAGCGACAGGCTATAATTCACCCCTCCACTTT.

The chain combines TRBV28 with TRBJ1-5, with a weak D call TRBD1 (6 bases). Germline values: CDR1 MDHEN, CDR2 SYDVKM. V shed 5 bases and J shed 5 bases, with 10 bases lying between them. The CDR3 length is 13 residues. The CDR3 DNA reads TGTGCCAGCAGTCTTCAGGGGTATCAGCCCCAGCATTTT. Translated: CASSLQGYQPQHF.

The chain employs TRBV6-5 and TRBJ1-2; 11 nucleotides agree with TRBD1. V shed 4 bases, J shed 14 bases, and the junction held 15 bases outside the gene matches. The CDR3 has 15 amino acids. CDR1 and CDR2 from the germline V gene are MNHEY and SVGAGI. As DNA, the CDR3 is TGTGCCAGCAGTTTCGATCTGGACAGGGGGCCAACGGGGACCTTC. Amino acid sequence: CASSFDLDRGPTGTF.

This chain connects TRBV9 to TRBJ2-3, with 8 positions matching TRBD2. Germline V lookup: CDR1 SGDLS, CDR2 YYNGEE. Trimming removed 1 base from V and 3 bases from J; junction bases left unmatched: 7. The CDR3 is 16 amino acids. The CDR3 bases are TGTGCCAGCAGCGTAAGAGCGGGAGTTCTGACAGATACGCAGTATTTT. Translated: CASSVRAGVLTDTQYF.

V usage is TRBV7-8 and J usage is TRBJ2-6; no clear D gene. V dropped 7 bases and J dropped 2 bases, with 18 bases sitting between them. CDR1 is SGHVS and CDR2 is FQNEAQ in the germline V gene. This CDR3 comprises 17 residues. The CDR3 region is CASTEDPPRAGANVLTF. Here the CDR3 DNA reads TGTGCCAGCACCGAAGACCCTCCTCGGGCTGGGGCCAACGTCCTGACTTTC.

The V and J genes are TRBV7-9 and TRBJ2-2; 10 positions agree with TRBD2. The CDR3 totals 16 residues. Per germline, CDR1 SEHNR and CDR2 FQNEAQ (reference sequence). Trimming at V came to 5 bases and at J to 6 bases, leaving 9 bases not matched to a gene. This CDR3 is CASSPVLAGYAGELFF. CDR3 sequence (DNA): TGTGCCAGCAGCCCGGTACTAGCGGGATATGCCGGGGAGCTGTTTTTT.

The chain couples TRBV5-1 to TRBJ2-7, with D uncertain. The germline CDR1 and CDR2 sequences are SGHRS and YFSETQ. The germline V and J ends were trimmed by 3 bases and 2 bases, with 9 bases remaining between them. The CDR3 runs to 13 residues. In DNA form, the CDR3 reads TGCGCCAGCAGCTCTACCGGCGCCTACGAGCAGTACTTC. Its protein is CASSSTGAYEQYF. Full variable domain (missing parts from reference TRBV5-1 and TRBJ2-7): KAGVTQTPRYLIKTRGQQVTLSCSPISGHRSVSWYQQTPGQGLQFLFEYFSETQRNKGNFPGRFSGRQFSNSRSEMNVSTLELGDSALYLCASSSTGAYEQYFGPGTRLTVT.

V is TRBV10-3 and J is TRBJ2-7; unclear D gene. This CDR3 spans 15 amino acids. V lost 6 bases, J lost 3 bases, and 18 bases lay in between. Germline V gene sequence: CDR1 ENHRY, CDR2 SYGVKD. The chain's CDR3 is CAISARQTGGYEQYF. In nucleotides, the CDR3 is TGTGCCATCAGCGCTCGACAAACTGGTGGCTACGAGCAGTACTTC.

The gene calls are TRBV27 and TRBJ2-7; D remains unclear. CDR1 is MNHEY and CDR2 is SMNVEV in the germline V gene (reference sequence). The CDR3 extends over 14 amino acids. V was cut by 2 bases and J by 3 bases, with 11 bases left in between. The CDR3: CASSLVPTNYEQYF. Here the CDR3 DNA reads TGTGCCAGCAGTTTAGTCCCTACCAACTACGAGCAGTACTTC.

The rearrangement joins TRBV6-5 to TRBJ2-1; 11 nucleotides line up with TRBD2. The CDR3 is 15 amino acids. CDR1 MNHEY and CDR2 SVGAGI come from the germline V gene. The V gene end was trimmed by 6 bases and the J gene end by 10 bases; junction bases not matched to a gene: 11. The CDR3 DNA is TGTGCCAGCAGCTCGCTACTAGCGGGAGAACGGGAGCAGTTCTTC. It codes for CASSSLLAGEREQFF.

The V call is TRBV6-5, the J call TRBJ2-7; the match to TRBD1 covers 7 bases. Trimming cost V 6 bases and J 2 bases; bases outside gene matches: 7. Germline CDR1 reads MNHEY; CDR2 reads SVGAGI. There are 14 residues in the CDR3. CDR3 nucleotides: TGTGCCAGCAGGAACCGGGACAGTCCCTACGAGCAGTACTTC. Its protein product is CASRNRDSPYEQYF.

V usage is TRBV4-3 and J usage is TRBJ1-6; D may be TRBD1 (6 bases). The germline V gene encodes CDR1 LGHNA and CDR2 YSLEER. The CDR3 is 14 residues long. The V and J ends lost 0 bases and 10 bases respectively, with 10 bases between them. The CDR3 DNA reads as TGCGCCAGCAGCCAAGAGGGGGGCTACTCACCCCTCCACTTT. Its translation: CASSQEGGYSPLHF.

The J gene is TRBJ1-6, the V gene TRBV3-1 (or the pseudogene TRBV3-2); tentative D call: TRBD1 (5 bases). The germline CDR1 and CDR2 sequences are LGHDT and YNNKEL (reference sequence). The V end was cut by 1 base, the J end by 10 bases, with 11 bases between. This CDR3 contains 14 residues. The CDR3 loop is CASSQVRGESPLHF. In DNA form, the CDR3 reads TGTGCCAGCAGCCAAGTAAGAGGGGAATCACCCCTCCACTTT.

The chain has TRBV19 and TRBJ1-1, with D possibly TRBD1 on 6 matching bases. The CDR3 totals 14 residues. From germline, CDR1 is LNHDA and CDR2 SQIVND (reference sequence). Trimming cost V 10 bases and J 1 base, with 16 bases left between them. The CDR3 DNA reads TGTGCCACCTCAGAGGGGGTGGCGAACACTGAAGCTTTCTTT. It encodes CATSEGVANTEAFF.

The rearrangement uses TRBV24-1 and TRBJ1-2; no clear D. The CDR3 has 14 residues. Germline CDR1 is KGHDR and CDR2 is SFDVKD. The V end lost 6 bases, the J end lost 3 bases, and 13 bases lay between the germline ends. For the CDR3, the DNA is TGTGCCACCAGTTTGGGCCCAGTTGACTATGGCTACACCTTC. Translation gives CATSLGPVDYGYTF.

CDR3 protein: CASSPLVNEQFF. CDR3 DNA: TGTGCCAGCAGCCCGCTAGTGAATGAGCAGTTCTTC. The gene calls are TRBV14 and TRBJ2-1; D gene ambiguous. This CDR3 is 12 amino acids long. Germline-derived CDR1 and CDR2 are SGHDN and FVKESK. V lost 4 bases and J 7 bases, leaving 8 bases between the germline ends.

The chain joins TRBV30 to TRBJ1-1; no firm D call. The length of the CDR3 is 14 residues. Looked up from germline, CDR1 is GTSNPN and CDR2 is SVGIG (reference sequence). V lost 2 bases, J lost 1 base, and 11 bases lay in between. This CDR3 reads CAWSTPLRNTEAFF. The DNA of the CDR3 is TGTGCCTGGAGTACTCCCCTGCGGAACACTGAAGCTTTCTTT.

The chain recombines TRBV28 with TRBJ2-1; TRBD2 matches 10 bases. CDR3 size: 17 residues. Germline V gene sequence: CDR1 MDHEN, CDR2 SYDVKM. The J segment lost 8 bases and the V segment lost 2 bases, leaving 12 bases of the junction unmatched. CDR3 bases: TGTGCCAGCAGTTTAAGGGGGGCTAGCGGGAGTACGGATGAGCAGTTCTTC. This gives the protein CASSLRGASGSTDEQFF.

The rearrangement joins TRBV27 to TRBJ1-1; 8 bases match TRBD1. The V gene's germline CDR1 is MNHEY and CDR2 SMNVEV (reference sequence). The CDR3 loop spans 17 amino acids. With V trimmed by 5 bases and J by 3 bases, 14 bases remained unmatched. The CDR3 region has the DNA TGTGCCAGCAGTCCCGATTACAGGGGGTCGGCGGACACTGAAGCTTTCTTT. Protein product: CASSPDYRGSADTEAFF.

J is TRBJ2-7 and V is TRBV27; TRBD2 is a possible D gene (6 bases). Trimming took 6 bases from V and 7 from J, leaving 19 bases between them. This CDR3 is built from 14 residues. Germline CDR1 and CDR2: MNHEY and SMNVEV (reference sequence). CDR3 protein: CASRISGLHWEQYF. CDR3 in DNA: TGTGCCAGCAGAATATCGGGACTTCATTGGGAGCAGTACTTC.

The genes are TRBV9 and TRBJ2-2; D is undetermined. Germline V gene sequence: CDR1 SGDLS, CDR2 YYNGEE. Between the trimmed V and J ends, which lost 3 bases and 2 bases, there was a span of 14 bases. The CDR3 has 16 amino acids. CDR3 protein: CASSAMGAVNTGELFF. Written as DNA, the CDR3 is TGTGCCAGCAGCGCAATGGGCGCGGTCAACACCGGGGAGCTGTTTTTT.

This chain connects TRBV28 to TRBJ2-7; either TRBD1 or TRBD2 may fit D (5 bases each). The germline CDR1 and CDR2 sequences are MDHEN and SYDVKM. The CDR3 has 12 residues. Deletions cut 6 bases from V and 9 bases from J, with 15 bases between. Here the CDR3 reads CASSLGAGRQYF. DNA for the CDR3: TGTGCCAGCAGCCTCGGGGCCGGTCGGCAGTACTTC.

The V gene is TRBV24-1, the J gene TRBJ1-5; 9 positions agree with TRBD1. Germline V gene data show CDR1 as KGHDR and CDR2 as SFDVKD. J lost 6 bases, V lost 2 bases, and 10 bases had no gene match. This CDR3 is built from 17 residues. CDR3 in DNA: TGTGCCACCAGTGATTCCTACAGGGGGCATGGCGGTCAGCCCCAGCATTTT. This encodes CATSDSYRGHGGQPQHF.

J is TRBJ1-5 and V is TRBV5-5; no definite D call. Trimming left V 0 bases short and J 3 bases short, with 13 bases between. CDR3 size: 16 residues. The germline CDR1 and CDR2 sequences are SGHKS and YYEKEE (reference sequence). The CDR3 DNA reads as TGTGCCAGCAGCTTGGAGTACCTATCTGCCAATCAGCCCCAGCATTTT. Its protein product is CASSLEYLSANQPQHF. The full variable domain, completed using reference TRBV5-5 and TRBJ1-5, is DAGVTQSPTHLIKTRGQQVTLRCSPISGHKSVSWYQQVLGQGPQFIFQYYEKEERGRGNFPDRFSARQFPNYSSELNVNALLLGDSALYLCASSLEYLSANQPQHFGDGTRLSIL.

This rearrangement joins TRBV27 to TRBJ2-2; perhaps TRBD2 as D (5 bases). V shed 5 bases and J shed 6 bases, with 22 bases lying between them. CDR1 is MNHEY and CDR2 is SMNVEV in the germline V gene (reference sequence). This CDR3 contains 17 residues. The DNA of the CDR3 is TGTGCCAGCAGTCCCCCGGGTAGCAGTGGGCGGGCCGGGGAGCTGTTTTTT. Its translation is CASSPPGSSGRAGELFF.

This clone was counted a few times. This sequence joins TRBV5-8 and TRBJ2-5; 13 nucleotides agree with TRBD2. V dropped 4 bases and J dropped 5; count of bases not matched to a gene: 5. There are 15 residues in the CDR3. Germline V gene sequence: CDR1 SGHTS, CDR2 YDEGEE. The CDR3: CASSPGLAGVETQYF. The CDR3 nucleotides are TGTGCCAGCAGCCCAGGACTAGCGGGAGTTGAGACCCAGTACTTC.

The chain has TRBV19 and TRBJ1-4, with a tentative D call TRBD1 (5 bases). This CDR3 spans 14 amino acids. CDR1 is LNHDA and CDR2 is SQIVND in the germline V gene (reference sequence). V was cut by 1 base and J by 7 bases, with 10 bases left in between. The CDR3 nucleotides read TGTGCCAGTAGTATAGCGGGGCGACTTGAAAAACTGTTTTTT. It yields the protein CASSIAGRLEKLFF.

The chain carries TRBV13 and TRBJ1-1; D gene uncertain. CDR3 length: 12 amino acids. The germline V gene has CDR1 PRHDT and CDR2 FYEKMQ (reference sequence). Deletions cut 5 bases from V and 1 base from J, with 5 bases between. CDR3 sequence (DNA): TGTGCCAGCAGCCCTCAGAACACTGAAGCTTTCTTT. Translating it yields CASSPQNTEAFF.

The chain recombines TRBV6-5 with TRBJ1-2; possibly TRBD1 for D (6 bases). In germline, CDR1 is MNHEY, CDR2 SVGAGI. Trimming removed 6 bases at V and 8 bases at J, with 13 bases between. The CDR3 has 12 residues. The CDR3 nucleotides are TGTGCCAGCAGCCCCCGGGGGCAAGGCTACACCTTC. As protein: CASSPRGQGYTF.